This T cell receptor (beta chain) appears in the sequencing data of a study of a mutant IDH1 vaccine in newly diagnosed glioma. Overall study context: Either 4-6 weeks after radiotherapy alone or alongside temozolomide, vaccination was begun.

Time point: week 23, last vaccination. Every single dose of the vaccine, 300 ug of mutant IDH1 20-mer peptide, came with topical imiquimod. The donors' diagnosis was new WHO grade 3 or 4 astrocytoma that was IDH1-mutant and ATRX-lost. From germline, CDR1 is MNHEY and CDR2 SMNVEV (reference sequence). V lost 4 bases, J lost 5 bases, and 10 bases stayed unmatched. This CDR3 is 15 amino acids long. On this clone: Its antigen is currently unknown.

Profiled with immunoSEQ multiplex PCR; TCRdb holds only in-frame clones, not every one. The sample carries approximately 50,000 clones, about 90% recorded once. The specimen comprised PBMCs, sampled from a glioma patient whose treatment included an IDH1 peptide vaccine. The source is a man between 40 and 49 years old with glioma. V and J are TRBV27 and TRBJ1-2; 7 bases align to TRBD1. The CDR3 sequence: CASSSGTEKLYGYTF. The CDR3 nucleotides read TGTGCCAGCAGTTCTGGGACAGAGAAATTATATGGCTACACCTTC.